The 10 T cell receptor beta chains presented below share a single source sample, sequenced in a study of regulatory T cells in long-lasting Graves disease. The sample's time point: newly diagnosed GD, antithyroid drugs for less than 3 months. TCR sequences were obtained from RNA taken from PBMCs. Construction of TCR beta libraries relied on iRepertoire HTBI primers and on Arm-PCR targeting CDR3 regions. TCRdb reprocessed the multiplex PCR reads with MiXCR, giving one entry per CDR3 protein. The repertoire holds around 250,000 distinct CDR3 sequences, with approximately 20% as singletons. The input for sequencing was peripheral blood mononuclear cells (PBMCs), taken at new diagnosis, from a patient treated with antithyroid drugs. The receptors originated from a female donor with Graves disease.

In its sample, this clonotype was seen a few times. The junction differs from germline at one of its ends, possibly a read error. The genes are TRBV12-3 or TRBV12-4 and TRBJ2-2; possibly TRBD2 for D (5 bases). The CDR3 runs to 12 residues. The CDR3 loop reads CASSRVAGEPFF. CDR3 bases: TGTGCCAGCAGTCGAGTCGCCGGGGAGCCGTTTTTT.

Many counts were recorded for this clonotype. V usage is TRBV7-6 and J usage is TRBJ1-3, with D maybe TRBD1 (6 bases). CDR1 and CDR2 (germline): SGHVS, FNYEAQ. CDR3 length: 16 residues. Trimming pared 5 bases from V and 4 bases from J, leaving 18 bases between. The CDR3 DNA reads as TGTGCCAGCAGCCCGAGAGAGGGGGGGGTCGGAAACACCATATATTTT. It specifies CASSPREGGVGNTIYF. Full variable domain (remainder filled in from reference TRBV7-6 and TRBJ1-3): GAGVSQSPRYKVTKRGQDVALRCDPISGHVSLYWYRQALGQGPEFLTYFNYEAQQDKSGLPNDRFSAERPEGSISTLTIQRTEQRDSAMYRCASSPREGGVGNTIYFGEGSWLTVV.

In its sample, this clonotype was seen many times. This chain connects TRBV20-1 to TRBJ2-5, with D hard to call. Germline CDR1 DFQATT, CDR2 SNEGSKA (reference sequence). V was trimmed by 2 bases and J by 0 bases, leaving 22 bases between them. The CDR3 spans 18 residues. This CDR3 reads CSARSPGWHGAYQETQYF. CDR3 bases: TGCAGTGCTAGAAGTCCCGGTTGGCACGGAGCCTACCAAGAGACCCAGTACTTC.

This clonotype was detected a few times. The genes are TRBV20-1 and TRBJ2-1, with TRBD2 matching 10 bases. The CDR3 has 17 residues. CDR1 and CDR2 (germline): DFQATT, SNEGSKA (reference sequence). Losses at the gene ends were 5 bases for V and 0 bases for J; bases not matched to a gene: 10. The CDR3 nucleotides are TGCAGTGCTGCCGGCGGGACTAGCGTGAGCTCCTACAATGAGCAGTTCTTC. It yields the protein CSAAGGTSVSSYNEQFF.

This clonotype was seen repeatedly, ten times or more. The chain recombines TRBV5-8 with TRBJ2-7; TRBD1 might be the D (6 bases). The CDR3 loop spans 14 amino acids. Germline V gene lookup returns CDR1 SGHTS and CDR2 YDEGEE. Trimming cost V 4 bases and J 10 bases, with 21 bases left between them. The DNA of the CDR3 is TGTGCCAGCAGCGTCCTTAGCGTTGGGACAACTCAGTACTTC. Encoded protein: CASSVLSVGTTQYF.

This clonotype was seen just once. The chain is built from TRBV28 and TRBJ2-1; possible D gene TRBD1, 6 bases. Germline V gene data show CDR1 as MDHEN and CDR2 as SYDVKM. The CDR3 has 16 amino acids. Trimming took off 7 bases at V and 4 bases at J, with 20 bases between the two ends. CDR3 sequence (DNA): TGTGCCAGCACCCCACTTGGACAGAACCTGTACAATGAGCAGTTCTTC. Amino acid sequence: CASTPLGQNLYNEQFF.

Ten or more counts support this clonotype. The chain has TRBV11-3 and TRBJ1-1; TRBD1 agrees at 9 bases. The germline V gene has CDR1 SGHNT and CDR2 YENEEA. This CDR3 region has 15 residues. Losses at the gene ends were 2 bases for V and 4 bases for J; bases not matched to a gene: 5. CDR3 in DNA: TGTGCCAGCAGCTTAATGGGACAGGGAGGCACTGAAGCTTTCTTT. It specifies CASSLMGQGGTEAFF.

Comments on this clonotype: This clone may be a read error of a much larger clone one base away. The missing conserved phenylalanine or tryptophan at the end of this CDR3 makes a read error likely. V usage is TRBV24-1 and J usage is TRBJ2-5; the D call may be TRBD1 or TRBD2 (5 bases each). CDR3 length: 13 residues. The V end lost 8 bases, the J end lost 2 bases, and 11 bases lay between the germline ends. The V gene's germline CDR1 is KGHDR and CDR2 SFDVKD. In nucleotides, the CDR3 is TGTGCCACCACGAGGGGAGAACAAGAGACCCAGTACCTC. Translated: CATTRGEQETQYL.

This clonotype has a count of ten or more. The chain links TRBV6-1 to TRBJ2-6; D gene uncertain. Germline values: CDR1 MNHNS, CDR2 SASEGT. This CDR3 region has 16 residues. The V end lost 6 bases, the J end lost 3 bases, and 15 bases lay between the germline ends. CDR3 sequence (DNA): TGTGCCAGCAGCACCCCGGAAGGGTTTGGGGCCAACGTCCTGACTTTC. This gives the protein CASSTPEGFGANVLTF.

V is TRBV6-1 and J is TRBJ2-7; 12 positions agree with TRBD2. The length of the CDR3 is 16 residues. Per germline, CDR1 MNHNS and CDR2 SASEGT. Losses at the gene ends were 6 bases for V and 4 bases for J; bases not matched to a gene: 10. The CDR3 bases are TGTGCCAGCAGGCTCGCTAGCGGGAGGGCCGGGTACGAGCAGTACTTC. Amino acids: CASRLASGRAGYEQYF.